This T cell receptor beta chain stems from a study of shared clonotypes between healthy human individuals. This table comes from immunoSEQ multiplex PCR, and its TCRdb copy is limited to in-frame clones, with some not included. The table records over a million clones, about 84% of them present only once. The CDR3 spans 14 residues. Germline CDR1 is SGHRS and CDR2 is YFSETQ. About this clone: At one boundary the junction diverges from the germline segment, which might be a read error.

Healthy and HIV-negative, the adult donors had no recent acute infections or vaccinations. The V gene is TRBV5-1, the J gene TRBJ2-7, with 7 bases that match TRBD2. This TCR was recovered from a man aged 18 to 30 in good health. Some clones in this sample may be carry-over from other donors' samples. Sequenced: memory CD4+ T cells from PBMCs. Subset defined: CD45RA-negative fraction. CDR3: CACSRKTSKDEQYF. CDR3 nucleotides: TGCGCCTGCAGCCGCAAGACTAGCAAAGACGAGCAGTACTTC.